The next 18 T cell receptor beta chains were all read from a single sample in a study of shared clonotypes between healthy human individuals. The table came from immunoSEQ multiplex PCR; TCRdb's copy has only in-frame clones and leaves some out. The table shows about 2.2 million clones, with about 93% occurring only once. Naive CD8 cells lacked CD45RO and underwent positive selection for CCR7, leaving out terminally differentiated effector memory CD45RA+ cells. The sequenced sample was naive CD8+ T cells from PBMCs. The receptors were sampled from a man younger than 35 in good health. Some clones in this sample may be carry-over from other donors' samples.

The CDR3 DNA sequence: TGTGCCAGCAGTGACCAAGGGGTAGGGACTCGCGGCTACACCTTC. This codes for CASSDQGVGTRGYTF. The V call is TRBV2, the J call TRBJ1-2; D is perhaps TRBD1 (5 bases). In germline, CDR1 is SNHLY, CDR2 FYNNEI. The CDR3 has 15 amino acids. The germline V and J ends were trimmed by 3 bases and 8 bases, with 19 bases remaining between them.

The chain joins TRBV27 to TRBJ2-6, with a tentative D call TRBD2 (6 bases). Germline-derived CDR1 and CDR2 are MNHEY and SMNVEV (reference sequence). The CDR3 contains 16 residues. Trimming cost V 5 bases and J 6 bases, with 17 bases left between them. This chain's CDR3 is CASSPRGTLMANVLTF. As DNA, the CDR3 is TGTGCCAGCAGTCCTCGTGGGACTCTTATGGCCAACGTCCTGACTTTC.

This chain uses TRBV7-9 with TRBJ1-4; D uncertain. Trimming removed 6 bases from V and 4 bases from J, with 15 bases in between. Germline-derived CDR1 and CDR2 are SEHNR and FQNEAQ (reference sequence). There are 15 residues in the CDR3. The CDR3 loop is CASRPPGGLNEKLFF. The CDR3 coding sequence is TGTGCCAGCAGACCCCCTGGCGGACTTAATGAAAAACTGTTTTTT.

On this clone: In the same sample, other DNA sequences code for this CDR3. The chain carries TRBV6-6 and TRBJ2-7, with TRBD2 as a possible D gene (5 bases). This CDR3 has 13 residues. The ends were cut back, 2 bases at V and 2 bases at J, with 7 bases in the middle. Germline V gene data show CDR1 as MNHNY and CDR2 as SVGAGI (reference sequence). The CDR3 is CASSYGETYEQYF. The CDR3 bases are TGTGCCAGCAGTTACGGGGAGACCTACGAGCAGTACTTC.

J is TRBJ1-2 and V is TRBV10-3; TRBD1 might be the D (5 bases). The germline V gene encodes CDR1 ENHRY and CDR2 SYGVKD. The CDR3 contains 15 residues. Trimming left V 2 bases short and J 7 bases short, with 17 bases between. CDR3 sequence (DNA): TGTGCCATCAGTGAGCTTGGGCAGGGAGGACGTGGCTACACCTTC. Translation gives CAISELGQGGRGYTF.

A note on this clone: Other DNA sequences within the sample encode an identical CDR3. V is TRBV7-8 and J is TRBJ2-1; 9 nucleotides align to TRBD2. CDR1 SGHVS and CDR2 FQNEAQ come from the germline V gene. The trim removed 5 bases at V and 0 bases at J, leaving 5 bases unmatched. The CDR3 length is 16 residues. DNA of the CDR3: TGTGCCAGCAGCCTGGCGACTAGCGGCTCCTACAATGAGCAGTTCTTC. This encodes CASSLATSGSYNEQFF.

In regard to this clone: Different DNA sequences within this sample yield the same CDR3. The V call is TRBV5-6, the J call TRBJ1-1, with D unclear. Germline V CDR1 and CDR2: SGHDT, YYEEEE. V lost 5 bases, J lost 5 bases, and 13 bases lay in between. CDR3 length equals 13 residues. In DNA form, the CDR3 reads TGTGCCAGCAGTCTCGGAGGGAGGACTGAAGCTTTCTTT. Amino acid sequence: CASSLGGRTEAFF.

This clone appeared a single time. The chain recombines TRBV28 with TRBJ2-2; D is ambiguous. Germline loops: CDR1 MDHEN, CDR2 SYDVKM. The CDR3 runs to 13 residues. V lost 2 bases, J lost 6 bases, and 7 bases lay in between. The CDR3 region has the DNA TGTGCCAGCAGTTTAGACACCCCCGGGGAGCTGTTTTTT. Translation gives CASSLDTPGELFF. The full variable domain, rest sourced from reference TRBV28 and TRBJ2-2, is DVKVTQSSRYLVKRTGEKVFLECVQDMDHENMFWYRQDPGLGLRLIYFSYDVKMKEKGDIPEGYSVSREKKERFSLILESASTNQTSMYLCASSLDTPGELFFGEGSRLTVL.

The rearrangement uses TRBV5-1 and TRBJ2-1; D gene uncertain. The CDR3 is 16 amino acids. V lost 4 bases to trimming and J lost 4 bases, with 18 bases between them. Germline CDR1 SGHRS, CDR2 YFSETQ. For the CDR3, the DNA is TGCGCCAGCAGCCTTTATTCTATACCGACTTACAATGAGCAGTTCTTC. It is translated as CASSLYSIPTYNEQFF.

This clone has only one observation. The V gene is TRBV6-5, the J gene TRBJ1-1; 11 nucleotides align to TRBD1. The J segment lost 4 bases and the V segment lost 8 bases, leaving 6 bases of the junction unmatched. The CDR3 totals 14 residues. Germline V CDR1 and CDR2: MNHEY, SVGAGI. The CDR3 nucleotides read TGTGCCAGCGGGGACAGGGGGTTCGTCACTGAAGCTTTCTTT. Amino acid sequence: CASGDRGFVTEAFF.

V and J are TRBV6-1 and TRBJ1-4; possible D gene TRBD1, 5 bases. This CDR3 is built from 17 residues. Germline CDR1 is MNHNS and CDR2 is SASEGT. Trimming took off 3 bases at V and 6 bases at J, with 20 bases between the two ends. The CDR3 sequence: CASSDFIGGSAYEKLFF. The CDR3 nucleotides are TGTGCCAGCAGTGATTTTATCGGGGGATCCGCCTATGAAAAACTGTTTTTT.

The chain links TRBV6-5 to TRBJ2-7; tentatively, D is TRBD2 (6 bases). The CDR3 totals 16 residues. Trimming cost V 0 bases and J 3 bases, with 15 bases left between them. Germline V lookup: CDR1 MNHEY, CDR2 SVGAGI. Written as DNA, the CDR3 is TGTGCCAGCAGTTACTCGACGGGGGAGGAGGACTACGAGCAGTACTTC. It encodes CASSYSTGEEDYEQYF.

The rearrangement joins TRBV28 to TRBJ2-1; tentative D call: TRBD2 (6 bases). V was shortened by 3 bases and J by 7 bases, with 13 bases between the two germline ends. There are 14 residues in the CDR3. Germline V gene data show CDR1 as MDHEN and CDR2 as SYDVKM. CDR3 DNA: TGTGCCAGCAGTTTTAGCGGAGTGGGGAATGAGCAGTTCTTC. Encoded protein: CASSFSGVGNEQFF.

The V call is TRBV18, the J call TRBJ2-6, with TRBD2 matching 13 bases. Germline V gene lookup returns CDR1 KGHSH and CDR2 LQKENI. J lost 1 base, V lost 3 bases, and 6 bases had no gene match. The CDR3 length is 19 residues. The CDR3 DNA is TGTGCCAGCTCACCCACGGGACTAGCGGGAAGATCTGGGGCCAACGTCCTGACTTTC. This gives the protein CASSPTGLAGRSGANVLTF.

V usage is TRBV27 and J usage is TRBJ2-7; the match to TRBD1 covers 12 bases. The CDR3 covers 16 residues. With V trimmed by 2 bases and J by 6 bases, 8 bases remained unmatched. Germline V gene data show CDR1 as MNHEY and CDR2 as SMNVEV (reference sequence). The CDR3, as DNA: TGTGCCAGCAGTTTAGTTCAGGGACAGGGGGCCAGCGAGCAGTACTTC. This codes for CASSLVQGQGASEQYF.

The V call is TRBV27, the J call TRBJ2-7, with D maybe TRBD1 (8 bases). The CDR3 is 16 residues long. V was cut by 4 bases and J by 4 bases, with 20 bases left in between. Germline loops: CDR1 MNHEY, CDR2 SMNVEV (reference sequence). CDR3: CASSSTMTGEGYEQYF. The CDR3 nucleotides read TGTGCCAGCAGTTCCACGATGACAGGGGAGGGATACGAGCAGTACTTC.

This rearrangement joins TRBV4-3 to TRBJ1-2, with D possibly TRBD1 on 5 matching bases. The CDR3 loop spans 18 amino acids. V was trimmed by 0 bases and J by 4 bases, leaving 21 bases between them. Germline CDR1 reads LGHNA; CDR2 reads YSLEER. The CDR3 region is CASSQEGREGPGPYGYTF. The DNA of the CDR3 is TGCGCCAGCAGCCAAGAGGGTCGCGAGGGGCCCGGCCCCTATGGCTACACCTTC.

A single count supports this clone. CDR3 in DNA: TGTGCCAGCAGCGGCCGGGACAGGGACGAGCAGTACTTC. Translating gives CASSGRDRDEQYF. The chain couples TRBV11-2 to TRBJ2-7; 9 positions agree with TRBD1. V lost 5 bases, J lost 5 bases, and 4 bases stayed unmatched. The CDR3 length is 13 residues. Germline V lookup: CDR1 SGHAT, CDR2 FQNNGV.